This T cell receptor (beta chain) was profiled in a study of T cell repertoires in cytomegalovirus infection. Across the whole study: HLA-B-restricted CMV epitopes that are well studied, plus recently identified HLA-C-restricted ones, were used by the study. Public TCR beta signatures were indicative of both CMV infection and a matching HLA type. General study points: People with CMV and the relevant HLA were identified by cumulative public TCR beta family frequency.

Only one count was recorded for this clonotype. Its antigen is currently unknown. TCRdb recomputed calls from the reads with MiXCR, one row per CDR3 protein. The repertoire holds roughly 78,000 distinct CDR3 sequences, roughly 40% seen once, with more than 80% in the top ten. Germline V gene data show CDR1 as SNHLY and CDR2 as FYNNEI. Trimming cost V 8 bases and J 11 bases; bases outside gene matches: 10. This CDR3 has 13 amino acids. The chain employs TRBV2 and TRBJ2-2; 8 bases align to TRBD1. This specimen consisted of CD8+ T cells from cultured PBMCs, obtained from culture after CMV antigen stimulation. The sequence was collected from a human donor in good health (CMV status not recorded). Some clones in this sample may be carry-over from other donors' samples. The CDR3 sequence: CASGTGHRTELFF. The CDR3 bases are TGTGCCAGCGGGACAGGACACAGGACCGAGCTGTTTTTT.